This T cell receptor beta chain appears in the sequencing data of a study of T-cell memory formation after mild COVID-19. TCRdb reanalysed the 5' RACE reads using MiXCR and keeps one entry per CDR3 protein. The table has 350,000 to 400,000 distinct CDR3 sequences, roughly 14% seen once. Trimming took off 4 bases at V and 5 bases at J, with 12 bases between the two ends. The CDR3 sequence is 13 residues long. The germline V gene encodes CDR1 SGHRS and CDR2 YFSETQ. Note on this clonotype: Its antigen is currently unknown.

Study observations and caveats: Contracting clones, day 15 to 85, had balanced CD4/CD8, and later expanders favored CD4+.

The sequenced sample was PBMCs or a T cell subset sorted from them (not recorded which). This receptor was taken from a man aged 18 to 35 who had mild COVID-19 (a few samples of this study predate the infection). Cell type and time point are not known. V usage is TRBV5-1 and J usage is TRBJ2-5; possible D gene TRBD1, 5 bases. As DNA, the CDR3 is TGCGCCAGCAGCGGTCAGGGTGGGGAGACCCAGTACTTC. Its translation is CASSGQGGETQYF.